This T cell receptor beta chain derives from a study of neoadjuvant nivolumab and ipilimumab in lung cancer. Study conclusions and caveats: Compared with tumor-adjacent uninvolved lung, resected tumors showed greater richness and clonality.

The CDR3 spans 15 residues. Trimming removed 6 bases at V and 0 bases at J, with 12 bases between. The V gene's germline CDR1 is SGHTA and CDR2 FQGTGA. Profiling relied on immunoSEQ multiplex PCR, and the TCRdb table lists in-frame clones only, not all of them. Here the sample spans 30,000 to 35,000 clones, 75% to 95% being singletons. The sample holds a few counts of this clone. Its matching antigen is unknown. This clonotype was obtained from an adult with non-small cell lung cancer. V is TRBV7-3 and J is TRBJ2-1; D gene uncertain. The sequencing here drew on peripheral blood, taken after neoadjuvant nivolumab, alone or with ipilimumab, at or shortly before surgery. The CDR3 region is CASSLAVSSYNEQFF. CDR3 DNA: TGTGCCAGCAGTCTCGCGGTAAGCTCCTACAATGAGCAGTTCTTC.